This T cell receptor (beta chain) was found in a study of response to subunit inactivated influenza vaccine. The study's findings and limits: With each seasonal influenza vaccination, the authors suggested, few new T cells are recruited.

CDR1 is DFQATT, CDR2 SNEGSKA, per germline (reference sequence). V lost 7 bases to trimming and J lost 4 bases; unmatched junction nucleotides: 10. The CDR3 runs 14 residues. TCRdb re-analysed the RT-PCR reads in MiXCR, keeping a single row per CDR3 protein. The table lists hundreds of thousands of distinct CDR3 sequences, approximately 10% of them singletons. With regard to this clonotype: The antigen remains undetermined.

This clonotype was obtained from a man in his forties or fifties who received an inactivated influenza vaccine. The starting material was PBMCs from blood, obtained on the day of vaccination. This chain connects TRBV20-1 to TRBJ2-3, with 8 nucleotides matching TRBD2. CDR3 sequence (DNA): TGCAGTGTCTACACGGGAGGGATTTCAGATACGCAGTATTTT. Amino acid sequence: CSVYTGGISDTQYF.